This TCR beta chain emerged from a study of human T cells and chemical hapten exposure. Time point defined: pre-sensitization, week 0. The treatment: therapeutic diphenylcyclopropenone sensitization with weekly scalp DPC. Study processing details: Individual samples carried between roughly 23,224 and 750,000 TCRs, with some 100,000 as the median. TCRdb re-analysed the RACE reads in MiXCR, keeping a single row per CDR3 protein. The V and J calls reflect TCRdb's pipeline rather than the authors' work. The sample lists a few hundred thousand distinct CDR3 sequences, about 5.4% occurring once. This CDR3 is 11 amino acids long.

The sample consisted of whole blood, taken in connection with sensitization to the hapten diphenylcyclopropenone (DPC). The rearrangement uses TRBV12-2 and TRBJ1-2; TRBD1 was called by the table and not checked on the DNA. TRBV12-2 is listed as a pseudogene. The TCR sequence derives from a woman between 18 and 30 years old with alopecia areata. Some clones in this sample may be carry-over from other donors' samples. The CDR3 region is CLPGVSYGYTF. In DNA, the CDR3 is TGTCTCCCGGGGGTTAGCTATGGCTACACCTTC.